The rows below give T cell receptor beta chains drawn from one sample of a study of cytomegalovirus exposure and HLA in healthy donors. The data were produced by immunoSEQ multiplex PCR, yet TCRdb's version contains in-frame clones alone and is incomplete. The data show some 130,000 clones, about four fifths seen once. Sequencing used PBMCs. The receptors stem from a man younger than 30 in good health and CMV-seronegative. Each CDR3 is given with its conserved first and last residue. A D gene is named only where the DNA matches it firmly. The listing skips clone size in some rows; elsewhere it reads once, few, many or a size class.

clone size: NA
V gene: TRBV25-1
J gene: TRBJ1-3
D gene: NA
CDR3 protein: CASRNEVAGNTIYF
CDR3 DNA: TGTGCCAGCAGGAATGAGGTGGCTGGAAACACCATATATTTT

clone size: NA
V gene: TRBV7-3
J gene: TRBJ2-2
D gene: TRBD2
CDR3 protein: CASSPQAGGAGELFF
CDR3 DNA: TGTGCCAGCAGCCCCCAAGCGGGAGGTGCCGGGGAGCTGTTTTTT

clone size: NA
V gene: TRBV10-3
J gene: TRBJ2-3
D gene: TRBD2
CDR3 protein: CAISREGIGTDTQYF
CDR3 DNA: TGTGCCATCAGTCGGGAGGGTATAGGCACAGATACGCAGTATTTT

clone size: NA
V gene: TRBV6-1
J gene: TRBJ2-1
D gene: NA
CDR3 protein: CASKLDRHEQFF
CDR3 DNA: TGTGCCAGCAAACTTGACAGACATGAGCAGTTCTTC

clone size: NA
V gene: TRBV5-6
J gene: TRBJ2-7
D gene: NA
CDR3 protein: CASSLARSPRPYEQYF
CDR3 DNA: TGTGCCAGCAGCTTGGCGAGATCCCCCAGGCCCTACGAGCAGTACTTC

clone size: few
V gene: TRBV6-5
J gene: TRBJ1-2
D gene: NA
CDR3 protein: CASSEARSLGYTF
CDR3 DNA: TGTGCCAGCAGTGAAGCGCGCAGTCTTGGCTACACCTTC

clone size: NA
V gene: TRBV7-2
J gene: TRBJ1-2
D gene: NA
CDR3 protein: CASSFDGGRLGGYTF
CDR3 DNA: TGTGCCAGCAGCTTCGACGGGGGGCGACTAGGTGGCTACACCTTC

clone size: NA
V gene: TRBV7-8
J gene: TRBJ1-2
D gene: TRBD1
CDR3 protein: CASSSTGVNGYTF
CDR3 DNA: TGTGCCAGCAGCTCGACAGGGGTCAATGGCTACACCTTC

clone size: NA
V gene: TRBV7-2
J gene: TRBJ2-3
D gene: TRBD1
CDR3 protein: CASSSVGQILPDTQYF
CDR3 DNA: TGTGCCAGCAGCTCAGTGGGACAGATTCTTCCCGATACGCAGTATTTT

clone size: NA
V gene: TRBV7-2
J gene: TRBJ1-4
D gene: NA
CDR3 protein: CASRSGPGEYEKLFF
CDR3 DNA: TGTGCCAGCAGGAGCGGGCCGGGGGAATATGAAAAACTGTTTTTT

clone size: few
V gene: TRBV5-1
J gene: TRBJ2-1
D gene: TRBD2
CDR3 protein: CASHSEVAGGEQFF
CDR3 DNA: TGCGCCAGTCATAGCGAAGTAGCGGGAGGTGAGCAGTTCTTC

clone size: NA
V gene: TRBV9
J gene: TRBJ2-1
D gene: TRBD2
CDR3 protein: CASSVRLAGGPSVEQFF
CDR3 DNA: TGTGCCAGCAGCGTAAGACTAGCGGGAGGGCCGTCGGTTGAGCAGTTCTTC

clone size: NA
V gene: TRBV19
J gene: TRBJ2-5
D gene: NA
CDR3 protein: CASSIVGRGQETQYF
CDR3 DNA: TGTGCCAGTAGTATAGTCGGTCGGGGGCAAGAGACCCAGTACTTC

clone size: few
V gene: TRBV5-1
J gene: TRBJ2-2
D gene: TRBD2
CDR3 protein: CASSPLAGRNGELFF
CDR3 DNA: TGCGCCAGCAGCCCTCTAGCGGGAAGAAACGGGGAGCTGTTTTTT

clone size: NA
V gene: TRBV7-9
J gene: TRBJ2-2
D gene: TRBD2
CDR3 protein: CAAGHGLVNTGELFF
CDR3 DNA: TGTGCCGCAGGTCACGGACTAGTCAACACCGGGGAGCTGTTTTTT

clone size: NA
V gene: TRBV21-1
J gene: TRBJ1-4
D gene: NA
CDR3 protein: CASSTGATNEKLFF
CDR3 DNA: TGTGCCAGCAGCACAGGGGCAACTAATGAAAAACTGTTTTTT

clone size: once
V gene: TRBV14
J gene: TRBJ1-2
D gene: NA
CDR3 protein: CASTPQAWGYTF
CDR3 DNA: TGTGCCAGCACCCCACAGGCCTGGGGCTACACCTTC

clone size: NA
V gene: TRBV9
J gene: TRBJ2-7
D gene: TRBD1
CDR3 protein: CASSATGGLSEQYF
CDR3 DNA: TGTGCCAGCAGCGCCACAGGGGGCTTAAGCGAGCAGTACTTC

clone size: once
V gene: TRBV11-2
J gene: TRBJ1-2
D gene: TRBD1
CDR3 protein: CASSSTDDRGPNYGYTF
CDR3 DNA: TGTGCCAGCAGCTCTACGGACGACAGGGGACCCAACTATGGCTACACCTTC

clone size: NA
V gene: TRBV18
J gene: TRBJ1-5
D gene: TRBD1
CDR3 protein: CASSPFGQGDQPQHF
CDR3 DNA: TGTGCCAGCTCACCTTTTGGACAGGGGGATCAGCCCCAGCATTTT

clone size: NA
V gene: TRBV5-5
J gene: TRBJ1-3
D gene: NA
CDR3 protein: CASSLVGHKGNTIYF
CDR3 DNA: TGTGCCAGCAGCTTGGTCGGACACAAAGGAAACACCATATATTTT

clone size: NA
V gene: TRBV28
J gene: TRBJ1-5
D gene: TRBD1
CDR3 protein: CASSPGGQPNQPQHF
CDR3 DNA: TGTGCCAGCAGTCCAGGGGGACAGCCCAATCAGCCCCAGCATTTT

clone size: NA
V gene: TRBV28
J gene: TRBJ2-3
D gene: NA
CDR3 protein: CASSSSGYAEDTQYF
CDR3 DNA: TGTGCCAGCAGTTCCTCAGGGTACGCTGAAGATACGCAGTATTTT

clone size: NA
V gene: TRBV6-5
J gene: TRBJ2-3
D gene: NA
CDR3 protein: CASSYRGRDTDTQYF
CDR3 DNA: TGTGCCAGCAGTTACCGGGGGAGAGACACAGATACGCAGTATTTT

clone size: NA
V gene: TRBV5-5
J gene: TRBJ1-5
D gene: NA
CDR3 protein: CASSSTSGGINPQHF
CDR3 DNA: TGTGCCAGCAGCTCGACCAGCGGAGGAATCAATCCCCAGCATTTT

clone size: NA
V gene: TRBV27
J gene: TRBJ2-6
D gene: NA
CDR3 protein: CASSLSRSRAGANVLTF
CDR3 DNA: TGTGCCAGCAGTTTATCGAGGTCCAGGGCTGGGGCCAACGTCCTGACTTTC

clone size: NA
V gene: TRBV6-4
J gene: TRBJ2-2
D gene: NA
CDR3 protein: CASSDGVGGANTGELFF
CDR3 DNA: TGTGCCAGCAGTGACGGGGTAGGGGGTGCGAACACCGGGGAGCTGTTTTTT

clone size: NA
V gene: TRBV30
J gene: TRBJ1-2
D gene: NA
CDR3 protein: CAWTRGGGYTF
CDR3 DNA: TGTGCCTGGACCCGGGGGGGCGGCTACACCTTC

clone size: NA
V gene: TRBV13
J gene: TRBJ2-7
D gene: TRBD2
CDR3 protein: CASSPTTSGSYEQYF
CDR3 DNA: TGTGCCAGCAGCCCCACGACTAGCGGGAGCTACGAGCAGTACTTC

clone size: NA
V gene: TRBV27
J gene: TRBJ2-1
D gene: TRBD1
CDR3 protein: CASSPPDRGSYNEQFF
CDR3 DNA: TGTGCCAGCAGTCCGCCGGACAGGGGATCCTACAATGAGCAGTTCTTC

clone size: few
V gene: TRBV6-1
J gene: TRBJ2-1
D gene: TRBD2
CDR3 protein: CAISGTSGSHHSYNEQFF
CDR3 DNA: TGTGCCATCAGTGGGACTAGCGGGAGCCATCACTCCTACAATGAGCAGTTCTTC

clone size: NA
V gene: TRBV5-6
J gene: TRBJ1-6
D gene: NA
CDR3 protein: CASSFGQTNSPLHF
CDR3 DNA: TGTGCCAGCAGCTTTGGGCAGACAAATTCACCCCTCCACTTT

clone size: NA
V gene: TRBV6-5
J gene: TRBJ2-2
D gene: NA
CDR3 protein: CASSYLATGNTGELFF
CDR3 DNA: TGTGCCAGCAGTTACCTGGCGACAGGGAACACCGGGGAGCTGTTTTTT

clone size: NA
V gene: TRBV6-5
J gene: TRBJ2-7
D gene: TRBD2
CDR3 protein: CASSYTMTSGYEQYF
CDR3 DNA: TGTGCCAGCAGTTACACCATGACTAGCGGGTACGAGCAGTACTTC

clone size: NA
V gene: TRBV19
J gene: TRBJ2-3
D gene: NA
CDR3 protein: CASQKQGLFTDTQYF
CDR3 DNA: TGTGCCAGTCAGAAACAGGGTCTCTTCACAGATACGCAGTATTTT

clone size: NA
V gene: TRBV10-3
J gene: TRBJ2-7
D gene: TRBD2
CDR3 protein: CAISERGTTPDEQYF
CDR3 DNA: TGTGCCATCAGTGAGCGGGGGACTACACCCGACGAGCAGTACTTC

clone size: NA
V gene: TRBV19
J gene: TRBJ2-1
D gene: TRBD2
CDR3 protein: CASSPYPAGGVLYEQFF
CDR3 DNA: TGTGCCAGTAGTCCTTACCCAGCGGGAGGGGTTTTGTATGAGCAGTTCTTC

clone size: NA
V gene: TRBV28
J gene: TRBJ2-7
D gene: TRBD1
CDR3 protein: CASSPWTGRNYEQYF
CDR3 DNA: TGTGCCAGCAGTCCCTGGACAGGGAGGAACTACGAGCAGTACTTC

clone size: NA
V gene: TRBV6-6
J gene: TRBJ2-5
D gene: NA
CDR3 protein: CASSLAIQGNPGTQYF
CDR3 DNA: TGTGCCAGCAGTTTGGCTATACAGGGCAATCCGGGGACCCAGTACTTC

clone size: NA
V gene: TRBV5-4
J gene: TRBJ2-3
D gene: TRBD1
CDR3 protein: CASSYRTGEKGTDTQYF
CDR3 DNA: TGTGCCAGCAGCTACCGGACAGGGGAGAAGGGCACAGATACGCAGTATTTT

clone size: NA
V gene: TRBV2
J gene: TRBJ1-1
D gene: NA
CDR3 protein: CASSEIGQLNAEAFF
CDR3 DNA: TGTGCCAGCAGCGAGATAGGACAGTTGAACGCTGAAGCTTTCTTT

clone size: NA
V gene: TRBV12-2
J gene: TRBJ2-2
D gene: NA
CDR3 protein: CASGRADTGELFF
CDR3 DNA: TGTGCAAGTGGGAGGGCCGACACCGGGGAGCTGTTTTTT

clone size: NA
V gene: TRBV6-6
J gene: TRBJ1-1
D gene: NA
CDR3 protein: CASSYQGWDTEAFF
CDR3 DNA: TGTGCCAGCAGTTACCAGGGGTGGGACACTGAAGCTTTCTTT

clone size: NA
V gene: TRBV5-1
J gene: TRBJ1-3
D gene: TRBD1
CDR3 protein: CASSPSGQGGNTIYF
CDR3 DNA: TGCGCCAGCAGCCCCTCGGGACAGGGTGGAAACACCATATATTTT

clone size: few
V gene: TRBV5-6
J gene: TRBJ1-3
D gene: NA
CDR3 protein: CASSATGTSGNTIYF
CDR3 DNA: TGTGCCAGCAGCGCCACAGGCACCTCTGGAAACACCATATATTTT

clone size: NA
V gene: TRBV5-8
J gene: TRBJ2-5
D gene: TRBD1
CDR3 protein: CASSLARGLEVETQYF
CDR3 DNA: TGTGCCAGCAGCTTGGCCAGGGGGCTCGAAGTAGAGACCCAGTACTTC

clone size: NA
V gene: TRBV15
J gene: TRBJ2-7
D gene: TRBD1
CDR3 protein: CATSREVQGADYEQYF
CDR3 DNA: TGTGCCACCAGCAGAGAGGTACAGGGGGCGGACTACGAGCAGTACTTC

clone size: NA
V gene: TRBV5-4
J gene: TRBJ2-3
D gene: TRBD2
CDR3 protein: CASSSGLSTDTQYF
CDR3 DNA: TGTGCCAGCAGCTCGGGACTAAGCACAGATACGCAGTATTTT

clone size: NA
V gene: TRBV11-2
J gene: TRBJ1-1
D gene: NA
CDR3 protein: CASSPVRFPNQNTEAFF
CDR3 DNA: TGTGCCAGCAGCCCCGTGCGGTTTCCCAATCAGAACACTGAAGCTTTCTTT

clone size: once
V gene: TRBV2
J gene: TRBJ1-5
D gene: TRBD1
CDR3 protein: CASSEKQGNQPQHF
CDR3 DNA: TGTGCCAGCAGTGAAAAACAGGGGAATCAGCCCCAGCATTTT

clone size: few
V gene: TRBV19
J gene: TRBJ1-5
D gene: NA
CDR3 protein: CASSHRDSNQPQHF
CDR3 DNA: TGTGCCAGTAGTCACAGGGATAGCAATCAGCCCCAGCATTTT